The clone carrying this T cell receptor beta chain was seen many times. The antigen is undetermined. One end of the junction does not line up with germline, which may come from a read error. The unsorted libraries were made from 2 million PBMCs kept at -80 C. The germline gives CDR1 MNHNY, CDR2 SVGAGI (reference sequence). The CDR3 has 12 amino acids. This record comes from a study of neurological immune-mediated disorders. Study-level findings and limits: HTLV-1-associated myelopathy displayed the greatest TCR clonal expansion, and multiple sclerosis exhibited the smallest, lower than that of healthy controls. There were no CDR3 amino acid sequences shared by expanded clones across subjects, a result suggesting private repertoires in all groups.

cDNA synthesis was performed by 5'RACE with 10-nucleotide random UMIs. TCRdb itself ran the 5' RACE reads through MiXCR, one entry per CDR3 protein. Here the sample spans tens of thousands of distinct CDR3 sequences, approximately 10% being singletons. The chain joins TRBV6-6 to TRBJ1-2; D not resolved. This sequence was found in a woman in her thirties or forties with HTLV-1-associated myelopathy (HAM/TSP). The source material was PBMCs. Written as DNA, the CDR3 is TGTGCCAGCTACCACAGATACTATGTCTACACCTTC. This translates into CASYHRYYVYTF.